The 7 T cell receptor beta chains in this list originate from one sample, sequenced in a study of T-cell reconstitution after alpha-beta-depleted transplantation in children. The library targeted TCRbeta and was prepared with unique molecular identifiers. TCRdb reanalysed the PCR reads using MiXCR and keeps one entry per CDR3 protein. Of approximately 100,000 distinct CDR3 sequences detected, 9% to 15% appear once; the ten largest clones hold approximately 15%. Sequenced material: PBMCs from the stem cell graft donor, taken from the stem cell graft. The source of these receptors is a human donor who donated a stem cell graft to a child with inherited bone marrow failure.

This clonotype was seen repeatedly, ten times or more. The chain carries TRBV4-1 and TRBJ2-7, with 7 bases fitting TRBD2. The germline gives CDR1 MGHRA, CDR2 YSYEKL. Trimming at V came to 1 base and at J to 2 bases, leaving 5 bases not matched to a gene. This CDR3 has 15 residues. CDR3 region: CASSQGWEGTYEQYF. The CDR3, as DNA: TGCGCCAGCAGCCAAGGGTGGGAGGGAACCTACGAGCAGTACTTC.

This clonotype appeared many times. The CDR3 DNA is TGTGCCAGCAGCTCTCTACGGGGGGGCAGCCCCTATGGCTACACCTTC. It codes for CASSSLRGGSPYGYTF. The gene calls are TRBV11-2 and TRBJ1-2; tentative D call: TRBD1 (6 bases). The ends were cut back, 4 bases at V and 4 bases at J, with 19 bases in the middle. This CDR3 region has 16 residues. CDR1 is SGHAT, CDR2 FQNNGV, per germline.

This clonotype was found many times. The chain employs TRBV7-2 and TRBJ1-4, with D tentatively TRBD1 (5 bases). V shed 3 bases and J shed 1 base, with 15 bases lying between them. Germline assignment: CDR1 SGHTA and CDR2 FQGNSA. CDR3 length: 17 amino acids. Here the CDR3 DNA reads TGTGCCAGCAGCTTGAGTATTGGGGGAGGAACTAATGAAAAACTGTTTTTT. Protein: CASSLSIGGGTNEKLFF.

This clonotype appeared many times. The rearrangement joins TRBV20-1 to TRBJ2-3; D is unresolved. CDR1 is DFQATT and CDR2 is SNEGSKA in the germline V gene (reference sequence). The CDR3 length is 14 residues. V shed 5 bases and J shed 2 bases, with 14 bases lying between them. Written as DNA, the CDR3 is TGCAGTGCTCCACAGTTTGGGGACACAGATACGCAGTATTTT. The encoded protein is CSAPQFGDTDTQYF.

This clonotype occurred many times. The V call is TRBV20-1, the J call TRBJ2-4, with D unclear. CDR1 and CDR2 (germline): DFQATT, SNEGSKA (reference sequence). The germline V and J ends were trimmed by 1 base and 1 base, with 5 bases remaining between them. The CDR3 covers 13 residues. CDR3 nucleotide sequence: TGCAGTGCTAGAGCCCCCGCCAAAAACATTCAGTACTTC. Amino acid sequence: CSARAPAKNIQYF.

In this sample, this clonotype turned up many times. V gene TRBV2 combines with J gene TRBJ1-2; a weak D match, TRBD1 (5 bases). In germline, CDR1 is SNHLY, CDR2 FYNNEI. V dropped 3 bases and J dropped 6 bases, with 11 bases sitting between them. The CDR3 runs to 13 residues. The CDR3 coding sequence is TGTGCCAGCAGTGAGGAGTCAGGGCATGGCTACACCTTC. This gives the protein CASSEESGHGYTF.

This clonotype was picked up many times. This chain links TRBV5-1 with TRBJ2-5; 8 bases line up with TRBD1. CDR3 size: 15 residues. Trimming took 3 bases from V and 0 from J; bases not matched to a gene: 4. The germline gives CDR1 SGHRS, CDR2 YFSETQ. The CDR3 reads CASSYRDRNQETQYF. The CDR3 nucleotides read TGCGCCAGCAGCTATCGGGACAGGAACCAAGAGACCCAGTACTTC.